The 4 T cell receptor beta chains presented below share a single source sample, sequenced in a study of radiation and T cells in renal cell carcinoma. Assay used: immunoSEQ multiplex PCR; TCRdb lists only in-frame clones, some missing. The table shows 150,000 or so clones, with roughly 87% occurring only once. Stated time point: blood 2 weeks post-SBRT. Treatment indicated: 15 Gy SBRT to primary tumor, nephrectomy 4 weeks later. The specimen comprised blood, sampled from a patient whose treatment included radiotherapy and nephrectomy. All receptors derive from a woman between 50 and 59 years old with renal cell carcinoma.

This clone turned up a few times. The chain is built from TRBV18 and TRBJ1-1; no reliable D call. Germline V gives CDR1 KGHSH, CDR2 LQKENI. This CDR3 has 16 residues. Between the trimmed V and J ends, which lost 4 bases and 4 bases, there was a span of 19 bases. The CDR3 loop reads CASSRSGREVGTEAFF. Written as DNA, the CDR3 is TGTGCCAGCTCACGCTCGGGAAGGGAAGTGGGCACTGAAGCTTTCTTT.

The rearrangement uses TRBV5-8 and TRBJ1-6; D uncertain. The CDR3 has 15 residues. CDR1 and CDR2 from the germline V gene are SGHTS and YDEGEE. Deletions cut 3 bases from V and 3 bases from J, with 10 bases between. This CDR3 is CASSSAQFYNSPLHF. CDR3 coding DNA: TGTGCCAGCAGCTCCGCCCAGTTCTATAATTCACCCCTCCACTTT.

V gene TRBV25-1 combines with J gene TRBJ1-4; no definite D call. CDR1 is MGHDK, CDR2 SYGVNS, per germline. Trimming removed 0 bases from V and 4 bases from J, with 9 bases in between. This CDR3 contains 15 residues. CDR3 loop: CASSEYEQYNEKLFF. For the CDR3, the DNA is TGTGCCAGCAGTGAATATGAGCAGTATAATGAAAAACTGTTTTTT. Together with reference TRBV25-1 and TRBJ1-4, the CDR3 gives the full variable domain: EADIYQTPRYLVIGTGKKITLECSQTMGHDKMYWYQQDPGMELHLIHYSYGVNSTEKGDLSSESTVSRIRTEHFPLTLESARPSHTSQYLCASSEYEQYNEKLFFGSGTQLSVL.

The rearrangement links TRBV6-6 to TRBJ1-2; D ambiguous. This CDR3 has 11 residues. Germline V gene lookup returns CDR1 MNHNY and CDR2 SVGAGI (reference sequence). Trimming shortened V by 6 bases and J by 8 bases, and 10 bases separated the two germline ends. The DNA for the CDR3 is TGTGCCAGCAGGATAAATTGGGGCTACACCTTC. Translated, it gives CASRINWGYTF.